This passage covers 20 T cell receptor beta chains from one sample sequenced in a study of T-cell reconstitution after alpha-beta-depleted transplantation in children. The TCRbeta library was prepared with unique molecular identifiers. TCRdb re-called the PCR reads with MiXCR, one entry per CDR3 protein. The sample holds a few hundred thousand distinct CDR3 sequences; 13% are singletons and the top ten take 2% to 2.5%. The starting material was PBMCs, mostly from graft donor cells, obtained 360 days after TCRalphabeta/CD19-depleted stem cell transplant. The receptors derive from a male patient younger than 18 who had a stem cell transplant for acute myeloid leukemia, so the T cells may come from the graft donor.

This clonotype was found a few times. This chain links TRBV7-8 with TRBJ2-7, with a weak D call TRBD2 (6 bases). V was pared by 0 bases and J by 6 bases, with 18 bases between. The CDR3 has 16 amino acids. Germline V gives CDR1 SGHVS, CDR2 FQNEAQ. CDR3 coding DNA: TGTGCCAGCAGCTTAGCCGGGACTCATAGGCTCTCCGAGCAGTACTTC. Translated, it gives CASSLAGTHRLSEQYF.

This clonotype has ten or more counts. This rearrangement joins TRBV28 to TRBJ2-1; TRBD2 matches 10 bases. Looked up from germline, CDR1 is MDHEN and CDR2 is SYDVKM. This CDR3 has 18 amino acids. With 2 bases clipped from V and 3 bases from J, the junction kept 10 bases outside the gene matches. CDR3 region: CASSLISPASGSYNEQFF. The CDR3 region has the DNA TGTGCCAGCAGTTTAATCTCACCCGCTAGCGGGAGCTACAATGAGCAGTTCTTC.

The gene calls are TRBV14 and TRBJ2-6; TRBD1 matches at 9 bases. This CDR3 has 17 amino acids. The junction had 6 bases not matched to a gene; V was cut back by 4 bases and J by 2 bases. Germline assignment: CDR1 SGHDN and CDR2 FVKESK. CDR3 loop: CASSPRDRVTGANVLTF. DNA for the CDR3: TGTGCCAGCAGCCCACGGGACAGGGTTACTGGGGCCAACGTCCTGACTTTC.

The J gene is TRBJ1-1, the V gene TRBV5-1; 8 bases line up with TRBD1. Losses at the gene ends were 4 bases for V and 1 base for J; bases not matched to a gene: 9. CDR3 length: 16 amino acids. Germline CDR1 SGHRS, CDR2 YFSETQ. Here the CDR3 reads CASSAGAGQGNTEAFF. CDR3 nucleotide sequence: TGCGCCAGCAGCGCCGGGGCTGGACAGGGGAACACTGAAGCTTTCTTT.

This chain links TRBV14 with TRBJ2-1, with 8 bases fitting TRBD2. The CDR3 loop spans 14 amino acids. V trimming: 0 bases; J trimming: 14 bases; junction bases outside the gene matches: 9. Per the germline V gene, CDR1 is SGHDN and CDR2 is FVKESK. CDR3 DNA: TGTGCCAGCAGCCAAGATCCTCGGACTAGCCCTAAGTTCTTC. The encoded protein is CASSQDPRTSPKFF.

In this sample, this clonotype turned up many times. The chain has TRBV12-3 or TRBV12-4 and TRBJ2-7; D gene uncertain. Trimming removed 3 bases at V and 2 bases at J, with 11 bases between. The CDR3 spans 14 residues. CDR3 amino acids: CASSFWGAPYEQYF. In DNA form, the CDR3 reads TGTGCCAGCAGTTTTTGGGGTGCCCCCTACGAGCAGTACTTC.

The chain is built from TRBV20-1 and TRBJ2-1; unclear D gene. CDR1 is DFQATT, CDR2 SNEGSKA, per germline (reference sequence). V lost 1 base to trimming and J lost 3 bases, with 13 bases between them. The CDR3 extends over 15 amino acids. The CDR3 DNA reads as TGCAGTGCTAGAGCCGTCCCGGTTAGCTACAATGAGCAGTTCTTC. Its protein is CSARAVPVSYNEQFF.

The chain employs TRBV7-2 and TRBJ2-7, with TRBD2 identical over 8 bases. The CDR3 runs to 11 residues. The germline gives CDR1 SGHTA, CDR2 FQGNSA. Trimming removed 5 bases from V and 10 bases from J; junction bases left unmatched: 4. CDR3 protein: CASSASGPQYF. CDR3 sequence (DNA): TGTGCCAGCAGCGCTAGCGGGCCACAGTACTTC. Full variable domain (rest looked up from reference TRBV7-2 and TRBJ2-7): GAGVSQSPSNKVTEKGKDVELRCDPISGHTALYWYRQSLGQGLEFLIYFQGNSAPDKSGLPSDRFSAERTGGSVSTLTIQRTQQEDSAVYLCASSASGPQYFGPGTRLTVT.

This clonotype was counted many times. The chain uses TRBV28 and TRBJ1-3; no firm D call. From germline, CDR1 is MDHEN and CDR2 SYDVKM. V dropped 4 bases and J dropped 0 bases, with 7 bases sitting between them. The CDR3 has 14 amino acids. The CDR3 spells CASSYHSSGNTIYF. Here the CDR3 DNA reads TGTGCCAGCAGTTATCACAGCTCTGGAAACACCATATATTTT.

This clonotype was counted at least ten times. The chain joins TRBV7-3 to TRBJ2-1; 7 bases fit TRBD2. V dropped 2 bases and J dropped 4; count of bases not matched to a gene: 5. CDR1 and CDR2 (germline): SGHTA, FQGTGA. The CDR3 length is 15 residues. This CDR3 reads CASSLSSGVYNEQFF. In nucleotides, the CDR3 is TGTGCCAGCAGCTTATCTAGCGGAGTATACAATGAGCAGTTCTTC.

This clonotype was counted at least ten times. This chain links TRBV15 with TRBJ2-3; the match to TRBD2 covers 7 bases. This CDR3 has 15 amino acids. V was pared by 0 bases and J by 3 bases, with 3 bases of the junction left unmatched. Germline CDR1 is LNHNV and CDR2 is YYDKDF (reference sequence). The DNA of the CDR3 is TGTGCCACCAGCAGAGAGCTAGCGGTGACAGATACGCAGTATTTT. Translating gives CATSRELAVTDTQYF.

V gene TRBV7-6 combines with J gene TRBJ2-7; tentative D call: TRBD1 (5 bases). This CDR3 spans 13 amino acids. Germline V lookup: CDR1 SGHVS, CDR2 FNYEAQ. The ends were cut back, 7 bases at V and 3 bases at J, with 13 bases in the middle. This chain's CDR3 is CASTTGNLYEQYF. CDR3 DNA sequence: TGTGCCAGCACCACAGGCAACCTCTACGAGCAGTACTTC.

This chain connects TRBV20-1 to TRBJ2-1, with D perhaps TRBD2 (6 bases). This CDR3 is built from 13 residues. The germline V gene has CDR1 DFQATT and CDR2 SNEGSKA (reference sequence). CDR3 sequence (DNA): TGCAGGGCCCGCCGGGGCGGAGGGAATGAGCAGTTCTTC. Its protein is CRARRGGGNEQFF.

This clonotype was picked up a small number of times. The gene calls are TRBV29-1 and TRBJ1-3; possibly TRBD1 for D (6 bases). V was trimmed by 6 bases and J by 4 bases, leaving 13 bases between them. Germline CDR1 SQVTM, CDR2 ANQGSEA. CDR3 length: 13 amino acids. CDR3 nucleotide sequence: TGCAGCGTGGAAACAGGGCCGGGAAACACCATATATTTT. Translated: CSVETGPGNTIYF. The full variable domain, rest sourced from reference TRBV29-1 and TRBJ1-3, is SAVISQKPSRDICQRGTSLTIQCQVDSQVTMMFWYRQQPGQSLTLIATANQGSEATYESGFVIDKFPISRPNLTFSTLTVSNMSPEDSSIYLCSVETGPGNTIYFGEGSWLTVV.

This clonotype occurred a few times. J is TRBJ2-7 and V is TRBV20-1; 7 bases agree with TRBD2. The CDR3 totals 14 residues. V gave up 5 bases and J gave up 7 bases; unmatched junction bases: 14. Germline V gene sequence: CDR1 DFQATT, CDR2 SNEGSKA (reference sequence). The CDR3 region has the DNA TGCAGTGCTGCTCGGGGACTACCGCTGAATGAGCAGTACTTC. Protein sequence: CSAARGLPLNEQYF.

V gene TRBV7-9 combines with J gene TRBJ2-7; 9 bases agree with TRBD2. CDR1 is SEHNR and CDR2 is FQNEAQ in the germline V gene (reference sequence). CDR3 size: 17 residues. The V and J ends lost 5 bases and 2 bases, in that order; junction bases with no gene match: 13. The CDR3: CASSPHPLTSGTYEQYF. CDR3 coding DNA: TGTGCCAGCAGCCCCCACCCTTTGACTAGCGGAACCTACGAGCAGTACTTC.

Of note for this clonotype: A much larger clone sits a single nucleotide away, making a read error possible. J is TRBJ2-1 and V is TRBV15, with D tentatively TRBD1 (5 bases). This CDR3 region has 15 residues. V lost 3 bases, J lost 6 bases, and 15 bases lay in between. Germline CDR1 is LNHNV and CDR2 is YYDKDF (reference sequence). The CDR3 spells CATSSEGGRANEQFF. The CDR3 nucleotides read TGTGCCACCAGCAGTGAAGGTGGCAGGGCCAATGAGCAGTTCTTC.

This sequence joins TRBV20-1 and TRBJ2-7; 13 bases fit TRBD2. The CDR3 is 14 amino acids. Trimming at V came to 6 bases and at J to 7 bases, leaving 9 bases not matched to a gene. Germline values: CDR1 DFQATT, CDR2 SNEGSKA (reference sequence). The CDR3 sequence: CSATTGTSGKEQYF. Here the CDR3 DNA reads TGCAGTGCGACGACCGGGACTAGCGGGAAGGAGCAGTACTTC.

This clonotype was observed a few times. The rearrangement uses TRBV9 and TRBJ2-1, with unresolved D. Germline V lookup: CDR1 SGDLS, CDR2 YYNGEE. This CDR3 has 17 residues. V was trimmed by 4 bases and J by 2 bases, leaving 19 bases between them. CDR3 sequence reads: CASSREQSMTPYNEQFF. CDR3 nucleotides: TGTGCCAGCAGCCGCGAGCAGTCCATGACACCCTACAATGAGCAGTTCTTC.

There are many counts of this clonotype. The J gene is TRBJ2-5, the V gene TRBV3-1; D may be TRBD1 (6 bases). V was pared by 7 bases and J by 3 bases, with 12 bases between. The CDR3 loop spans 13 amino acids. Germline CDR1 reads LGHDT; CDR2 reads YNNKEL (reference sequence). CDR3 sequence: CASNHEGEETQYF. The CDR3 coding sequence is TGTGCCAGCAACCACGAGGGGGAAGAGACCCAGTACTTC.